The rows below give T cell receptor beta chains drawn from one sample of a study of cytomegalovirus exposure and HLA in healthy donors. Measured with immunoSEQ multiplex PCR; TCRdb has only the in-frame clones, and not every one. The sample shows fewer than 90,000 clones, around 80% of them seen only once. The sample taken for sequencing was PBMCs. These receptors originate from a male donor in good health and CMV-seropositive. The CDR3 runs from the conserved cysteine through the conserved F or W. A D gene is named only where the DNA matches it firmly. The size of a clone is reported for some rows only, either as once, few or many, or as a class for expanded clones.

>TRBD2|TRBV9|NA|TRBJ2-4
CASSVDPSGGPKNIQYF
TGTGCCAGCAGCGTAGACCCTAGCGGCGGGCCCAAAAACATTCAGTACTTC
>NA|TRBV6-4|NA|TRBJ2-1
CASSDSGQAYNEQFF
TGTGCCAGCAGTGACTCGGGACAAGCCTACAATGAGCAGTTCTTC
>NA|TRBV6-1|NA|TRBJ2-7
CASSESLDNPAYEQYF
TGTGCCAGCAGTGAGAGCCTGGACAATCCCGCCTACGAGCAGTACTTC
>NA|TRBV15|NA|TRBJ2-5
CATSRRQRETQYF
TGTGCCACCAGCCGGCGGCAACGGGAGACCCAGTACTTC
>TRBD1|TRBV9|few|TRBJ2-3
CASSPRGQHTDTQYF
TGTGCCAGCAGCCCTCGGGGACAGCACACAGATACGCAGTATTTT
>NA|TRBV28|once|TRBJ1-1
CASTSARGGARGEAFF
TGTGCCAGCACCTCGGCGAGGGGAGGGGCCCGAGGTGAAGCTTTCTTT
>TRBD2|TRBV27|NA|TRBJ2-7
CASKTLAGGEQYF
TGTGCCAGCAAAACCTTAGCGGGAGGTGAGCAGTACTTC
>TRBD2|TRBV9|NA|TRBJ2-5
CASDREGREGETQYF
TGTGCCAGCGATAGGGAGGGCCGTGAGGGGGAGACCCAGTACTTC
>TRBD2|TRBV9|NA|TRBJ2-7
CASSVGSGMSYEQYF
TGTGCCAGCAGCGTAGGTAGCGGGATGTCCTACGAGCAGTACTTC
>TRBD2|TRBV7-2|NA|TRBJ2-5
CASSLGGRAGETQYF
TGTGCCAGCAGCTTAGGCGGGAGGGCGGGGGAGACCCAGTACTTC
>NA|TRBV18|NA|TRBJ2-1
CASSPLPGVFSNEQFF
TGTGCCAGCTCACCGCTGCCGGGAGTGTTTAGCAATGAGCAGTTCTTC
>NA|TRBV2|NA|TRBJ2-7
CASSEADSYYEQYF
TGTGCCAGCAGTGAGGCGGACAGTTACTACGAGCAGTACTTC
>NA|TRBV13|NA|TRBJ1-1
CASSSMGRGDTEAFF
TGTGCCAGCAGCTCTATGGGGAGGGGCGACACTGAAGCTTTCTTT
>NA|TRBV19|NA|TRBJ1-4
CASSAPREIEKLFF
TGTGCCAGTAGTGCCCCGCGAGAGATTGAAAAACTGTTTTTT
>NA|TRBV19|NA|TRBJ2-5
CASSMGAPEAQYF
TGTGCCAGTAGTATGGGGGCCCCTGAGGCCCAGTACTTC
>TRBD1|TRBV19|NA|TRBJ2-1
CATAGDRGYNEQFF
TGTGCCACCGCGGGTGACAGGGGTTACAATGAGCAGTTCTTC
>TRBD2|TRBV27|once|TRBJ2-7
CASSPLAGVGVEQYF
TGTGCCAGCAGTCCTCTAGCGGGAGTGGGGGTGGAGCAGTACTTC
>NA|TRBV11-2|NA|TRBJ1-3
CASSLGGSGNTIYF
TGTGCCAGCAGCTTAGGCGGCAGTGGAAACACCATATATTTT
>NA|TRBV20-1|NA|TRBJ2-7
CSARSSLGQYF
TGCAGTGCTCGGAGCTCACTAGGGCAGTACTTC
>NA|TRBV27|NA|TRBJ1-6
CASTGVAGSPLHF
TGTGCCAGCACAGGGGTCGCAGGCTCACCCCTCCACTTT
>TRBD2|TRBV9|NA|TRBJ2-3
CASSVAGGHTQYF
TGTGCCAGCAGCGTAGCGGGAGGACATACGCAGTATTTT
>NA|TRBV18|few|TRBJ1-1
CASSPPDRNTEAFF
TGTGCCAGCTCACCACCGGACAGGAACACTGAAGCTTTCTTT
>TRBD1|TRBV7-8|NA|TRBJ2-7
CASSPRWDRGHEQYF
TGTGCCAGCAGCCCCCGCTGGGACAGGGGGCACGAGCAGTACTTC
>NA|TRBV7-2|NA|TRBJ1-3
CASSLVHGNTIYF
TGTGCCAGCAGCTTAGTCCATGGAAACACCATATATTTT
>NA|TRBV5-5|few|TRBJ2-1
CASSSGRLRYNEQFF
TGTGCCAGCAGCTCGGGAAGGCTCAGATACAATGAGCAGTTCTTC
>NA|TRBV6-4|few|TRBJ1-1
CASSDSEASTEAFF
TGTGCCAGCAGTGACTCGGAGGCAAGCACTGAAGCTTTCTTT
>TRBD1|TRBV27|NA|TRBJ2-7
CATSRQGAREQYF
TGTGCCACCAGCAGACAGGGGGCGCGAGAGCAGTACTTC
>NA|TRBV19|once|TRBJ1-1
CASSGSSEAFF
TGTGCCAGTAGTGGGAGCAGCGAAGCTTTCTTT
>TRBD2|TRBV11-1|NA|TRBJ2-1
CASSPPGLAGGNEQFF
TGTGCCAGCAGCCCTCCCGGACTAGCGGGAGGCAATGAGCAGTTCTTC
>TRBD2|TRBV7-6|NA|TRBJ2-1
CASSGDLGAAGGRSYNEQFF
TGTGCCAGCAGCGGCGACCTAGGGGCAGCGGGAGGACGAAGTTACAATGAGCAGTTCTTC
>NA|TRBV27|NA|TRBJ2-6
CASSRSSGANVLTF
TGTGCCAGCAGCCGCAGTTCTGGGGCCAACGTCCTGACTTTC
>TRBD1|TRBV2|NA|TRBJ2-2
CASSDQGTATGELFF
TGTGCCAGCAGTGATCAGGGGACAGCAACCGGGGAGCTGTTTTTT
>NA|TRBV5-1|NA|TRBJ2-2
CASSFSSAYTGELFF
TGCGCCAGCAGCTTCTCTAGCGCCTACACCGGGGAGCTGTTTTTT
>NA|TRBV6-6|NA|TRBJ2-7
CASSSNLRALSYEQYF
TGTGCCAGCAGTTCCAACCTCAGGGCCCTCTCCTACGAGCAGTACTTC
>NA|TRBV2|NA|TRBJ2-1
CASSEGSSYVNEQFF
TGTGCCAGCAGTGAGGGTAGCTCTTATGTGAATGAGCAGTTCTTC
>NA|TRBV7-2|NA|TRBJ1-3
CASSLVAGGSGNTIYF
TGTGCCAGCAGCTTAGTTGCGGGAGGGTCTGGAAACACCATATATTTT
>TRBD1|TRBV6-5|NA|TRBJ2-1
CASSYGGQHRGNEQFF
TGTGCCAGCAGTTATGGGGGACAGCACCGCGGGAATGAGCAGTTCTTC
>NA|TRBV4-1|NA|TRBJ2-2
CASSLTGSNTGELFF
TGCGCCAGCAGCCTGACGGGGTCGAACACCGGGGAGCTGTTTTTT
>TRBD2|TRBV27|NA|TRBJ2-2
CASRLAGKARELFF
TGTGCCAGCCGACTAGCGGGAAAGGCGAGGGAGCTGTTTTTT
>TRBD2|TRBV28|NA|TRBJ2-2
CASSLDSRGLAGGFPGELFF
TGTGCCAGCAGTTTAGATTCCAGGGGTTTAGCGGGAGGTTTCCCCGGGGAGCTGTTTTTT
>TRBD2|TRBV30|NA|TRBJ2-1
CAFPSGRGNEQFF
TGTGCCTTCCCCAGTGGGAGGGGCAATGAGCAGTTCTTC
>NA|TRBV10-1|NA|TRBJ1-1
CASSIQGNTEAFF
TGCGCCAGCAGTATCCAGGGGAACACTGAAGCTTTCTTT
>TRBD2|TRBV15|once|TRBJ2-1
CATSREKASGSDEQFF
TGTGCCACCAGCAGAGAAAAGGCTAGCGGGAGTGATGAGCAGTTCTTC
>NA|TRBV14|NA|TRBJ2-1
CASSQVLGGEQFF
TGTGCCAGCAGCCAAGTTTTAGGGGGTGAGCAGTTCTTC
>NA|TRBV5-5|NA|TRBJ1-1
CASSLVPGQNTEAFF
TGTGCCAGCAGCTTGGTCCCGGGACAGAACACTGAAGCTTTCTTT
>TRBD1|TRBV10-1|NA|TRBJ2-7
CASSPSQGDSYEQYF
TGCGCCAGCAGTCCCTCACAGGGGGACTCCTACGAGCAGTACTTC
>TRBD1|TRBV7-9|NA|TRBJ2-7
CASSSGQGDYEQYF
TGTGCCAGCAGCTCGGGACAGGGGGATTACGAGCAGTACTTC
>NA|TRBV5-5|NA|TRBJ2-5
CASSLVVLSRLQETQYF
TGTGCCAGCAGCTTGGTTGTTCTAAGCAGGTTACAAGAGACCCAGTACTTC
>TRBD2|TRBV14|NA|TRBJ2-1
CASSQRLAGELYNEQFF
TGTGCCAGCAGCCAACGACTAGCGGGAGAGTTGTACAATGAGCAGTTCTTC
>NA|TRBV5-1|NA|TRBJ2-7
CASSLEGQPYEQYF
TGCGCCAGCAGCTTGGAAGGACAGCCCTACGAGCAGTACTTC
>TRBD1|TRBV5-1|NA|TRBJ2-2
CASSLGGTGRTGELFF
TGCGCCAGCAGCTTGGGAGGGACAGGGCGCACCGGGGAGCTGTTTTTT
>NA|TRBV28|NA|TRBJ1-5
CASIRAGFSGRSQHF
TGTGCCAGCATAAGGGCAGGGTTTTCGGGTAGGTCCCAGCATTTT
>NA|TRBV25-1|NA|TRBJ1-1
CASSESPGLTEAFF
TGTGCCAGCAGTGAATCTCCGGGACTCACTGAAGCTTTCTTT
>TRBD2|TRBV18|NA|TRBJ2-1
CASSPLAGGPRNEQFF
TGTGCCAGCTCACCACTAGCGGGAGGGCCGAGAAATGAGCAGTTCTTC
>NA|TRBV30|few|TRBJ1-1
CAWSGGRRAEAFF
TGTGCCTGGAGTGGAGGGCGGAGGGCTGAAGCTTTCTTT
>NA|TRBV27|NA|TRBJ2-7
CASSFSGGSYGQYF
TGTGCCAGCAGTTTTTCTGGAGGTTCCTACGGGCAGTACTTC
>TRBD1|TRBV5-1|NA|TRBJ2-7
CASSLGGLGQGAYF
TGCGCCAGCAGCTTGGGGGGACTTGGACAGGGGGCTTACTTC